The entry below describes one TCR beta chain. V gave up 7 bases and J gave up 1 base, with 13 bases separating them. Germline V gene lookup returns CDR1 MDHEN and CDR2 SYDVKM. This CDR3 spans 14 amino acids. Measured with immunoSEQ multiplex PCR; TCRdb has only the in-frame clones, and not every one. The sample shows roughly 100,000 clones, about 81% of them seen only once. These data belong to a study of T cell responses to AZD1222 COVID-19 vaccine. The clonotype comes from an adult who received the AZD1222 COVID-19 vaccine. This chain uses TRBV28 with TRBJ2-5, with D possibly matching TRBD1 (6 bases). The sequenced sample was peripheral blood, obtained 28 days after the second AZD1222 dose. This CDR3 reads CASTSAGVQETQYF. CDR3 in DNA: TGTGCCAGCACGTCCGCAGGGGTCCAAGAGACCCAGTACTTC.